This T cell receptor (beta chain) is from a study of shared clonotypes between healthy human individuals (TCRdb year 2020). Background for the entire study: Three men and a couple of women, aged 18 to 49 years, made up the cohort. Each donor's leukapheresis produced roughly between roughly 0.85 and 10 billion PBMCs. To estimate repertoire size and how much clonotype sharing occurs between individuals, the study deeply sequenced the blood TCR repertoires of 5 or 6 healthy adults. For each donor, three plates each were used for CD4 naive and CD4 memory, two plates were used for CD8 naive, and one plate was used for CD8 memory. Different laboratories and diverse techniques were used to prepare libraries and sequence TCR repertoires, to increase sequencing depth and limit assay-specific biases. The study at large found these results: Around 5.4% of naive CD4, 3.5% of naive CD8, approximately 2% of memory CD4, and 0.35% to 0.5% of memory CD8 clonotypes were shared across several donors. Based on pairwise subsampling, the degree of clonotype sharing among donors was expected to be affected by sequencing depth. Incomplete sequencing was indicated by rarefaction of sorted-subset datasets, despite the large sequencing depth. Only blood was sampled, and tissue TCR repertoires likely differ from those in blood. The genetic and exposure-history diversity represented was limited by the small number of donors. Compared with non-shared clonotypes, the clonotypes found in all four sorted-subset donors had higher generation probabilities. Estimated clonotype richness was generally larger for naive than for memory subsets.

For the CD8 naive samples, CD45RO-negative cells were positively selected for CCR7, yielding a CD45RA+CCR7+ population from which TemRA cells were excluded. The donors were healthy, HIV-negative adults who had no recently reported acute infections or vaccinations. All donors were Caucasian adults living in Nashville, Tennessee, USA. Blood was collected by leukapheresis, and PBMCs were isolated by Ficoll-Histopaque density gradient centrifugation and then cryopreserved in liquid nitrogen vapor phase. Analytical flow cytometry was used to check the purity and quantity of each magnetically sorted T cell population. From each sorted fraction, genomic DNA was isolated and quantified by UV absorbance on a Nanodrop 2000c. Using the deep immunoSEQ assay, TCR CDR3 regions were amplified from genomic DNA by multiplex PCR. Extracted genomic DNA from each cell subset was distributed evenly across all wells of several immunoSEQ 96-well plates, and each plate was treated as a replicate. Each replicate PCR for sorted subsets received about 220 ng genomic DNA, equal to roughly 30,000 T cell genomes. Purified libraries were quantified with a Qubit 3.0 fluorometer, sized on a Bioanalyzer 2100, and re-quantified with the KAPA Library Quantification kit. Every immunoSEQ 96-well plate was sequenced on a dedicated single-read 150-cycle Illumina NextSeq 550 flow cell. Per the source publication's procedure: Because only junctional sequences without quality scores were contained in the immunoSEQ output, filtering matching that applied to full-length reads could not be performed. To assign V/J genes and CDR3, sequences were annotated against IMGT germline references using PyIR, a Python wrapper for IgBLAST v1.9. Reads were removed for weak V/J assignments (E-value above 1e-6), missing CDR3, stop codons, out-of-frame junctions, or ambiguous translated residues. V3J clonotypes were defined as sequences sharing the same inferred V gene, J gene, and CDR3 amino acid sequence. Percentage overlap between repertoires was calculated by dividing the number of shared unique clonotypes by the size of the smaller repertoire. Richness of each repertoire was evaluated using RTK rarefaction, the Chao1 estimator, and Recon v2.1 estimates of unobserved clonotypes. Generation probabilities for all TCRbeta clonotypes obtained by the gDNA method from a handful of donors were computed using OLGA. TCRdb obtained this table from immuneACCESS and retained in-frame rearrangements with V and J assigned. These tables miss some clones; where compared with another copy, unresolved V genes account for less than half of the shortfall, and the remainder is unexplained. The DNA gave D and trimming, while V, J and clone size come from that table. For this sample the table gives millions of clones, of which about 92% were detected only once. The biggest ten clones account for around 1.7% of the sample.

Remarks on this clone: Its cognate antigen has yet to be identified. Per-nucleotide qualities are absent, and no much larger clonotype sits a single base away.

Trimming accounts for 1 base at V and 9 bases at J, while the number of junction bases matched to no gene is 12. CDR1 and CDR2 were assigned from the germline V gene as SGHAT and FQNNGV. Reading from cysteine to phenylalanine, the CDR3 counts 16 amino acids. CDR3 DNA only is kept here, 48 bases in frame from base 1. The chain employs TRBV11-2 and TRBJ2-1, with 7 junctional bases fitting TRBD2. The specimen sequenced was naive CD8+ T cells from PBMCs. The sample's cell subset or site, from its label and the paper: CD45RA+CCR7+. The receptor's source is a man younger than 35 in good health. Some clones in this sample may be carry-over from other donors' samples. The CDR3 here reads CASSLVAGVVQSEQFF. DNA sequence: TGTGCCAGCAGCTTAGTTGCGGGAGTTGTCCAGAGTGAGCAGTTCTTC.